The following is a TCR beta chain sequence with its context. Its antigen specificity is not known. Per-base qualities were not stored, and no clone one base away is much larger. The data are from a study of blood T cell repertoires in COVID-19 (dated by TCRdb to 2018 to 2021). For context, the study as a whole: Samples from collaborators originated in the United States, Italy and Spain and spanned both the acute and convalescent phases of COVID-19. Nearly every sample came with metadata listing a de-identified subject ID, COVID-19 status, age in years and sex. Samples came from the ongoing ImmuneRACE study (first 160 participants) plus 1,254 subjects from 6 global collaborators. The material from the prospective study consisted of cDNA or gDNA derived from T cells, B-cell-depleted T cells, or PBMCs. Where HLA class I and class II types were available, the types were taken from metadata supplied by the sample provider, not from assay-based typing. The repertoires were released in a freely available public database meant as a resource for research on the immune response to SARS-CoV-2. Deeply sampled blood TCRbeta repertoires from subjects exposed to, actively infected with, or recovered from COVID-19 were included in the dataset.

TCRbeta CDR3 regions were amplified from genomic DNA by means of the immunoSEQ Assay, a bias-controlled multiplex PCR. Concerning the study's data processing: Within the assay, amplification of reference gene primers was used to estimate how many nucleated cells each sample contained. Sequence reads were collapsed and filtered to measure the absolute abundance of every unique TCRbeta CDR3 rearrangement. For each sample, productive Simpson clonality was calculated as the square root of Simpson's diversity index over productive rearrangements. Here the immuneACCESS table is served through TCRdb, limited to in-frame sequences with V and J called. Missing clones are a known gap in these copies; in checked studies unresolved V genes cover under half, and the rest lacks a known reason. The DNA gave D and trimming, while V, J and clone size come from that table. Recorded for this sample are approximately 270,000 clones; 87% of them occurred a single time. Around 3.3% of the sample comes from the top ten.

The junction shows trimming of 5 bases on V and 5 bases on J, and the gene matches do not reach 7 bases of it. Reading from cysteine to phenylalanine, the CDR3 counts 15 amino acids. Left in the record is the CDR3 DNA by itself, 45 bases read in frame from the first base. From the germline V gene (reference sequence), CDR1 is PRHDT and CDR2 is FYEKMQ. Overall results and qualifications from the work: The quantity of clinical and demographic metadata differed by source and by participant and was supplied without curation.

The collaborating institutions used their own protocols to collect whole blood in K2EDTA tubes. For TCRbeta analysis, collaborator samples were shipped as frozen whole blood, as isolated PBMCs, or as DNA extracted from either sample type. The TCR was taken from a man younger than 35 with active or convalescent COVID-19. The rearrangement combines TRBV13 with TRBJ2-5; 11 bases in the junction line up with TRBD2. Sequenced: peripheral blood. The CDR3 region: CASSKLAGGQETQYF. The DNA reads TGTGCCAGCAGCAAATTAGCGGGGGGGCAGGAGACCCAGTACTTC.